Below are 26 T cell receptor beta chains sequenced from a single sample in a study of Ad26.COV2.S vaccination and SARS-CoV-2 variants. Some clones are missing from TCRdb's copy, which holds only in-frame ones; the method was immunoSEQ multiplex PCR. The sample contains hundreds of thousands of clones, around 90% of which appear only once. The sequencing here drew on peripheral blood, taken after recovery from COVID-19. These receptors were obtained from a human donor who had recovered from COVID-19.

The V call is TRBV21-1, the J call TRBJ2-5; no DNA check was done on the table's D call, TRBD1. TRBV21-1 is a listed pseudogene. The CDR3 loop spans 12 amino acids. The CDR3 DNA sequence: TGTGCCAGCAGCAACAGGGAAGAGACCCAGTACTTC. Its protein is CASSNREETQYF.

The chain carries TRBV2 and TRBJ2-3; 9 nucleotides match TRBD2. CDR3 length: 15 residues. Trimming removed 10 bases from V and 4 bases from J; junction bases left unmatched: 12. In germline, CDR1 is SNHLY, CDR2 FYNNEI. Here the CDR3 DNA reads TGTGCCAACATACTGGGACTAGCTGAAGCAGATACGCAGTATTTT. Its translation is CANILGLAEADTQYF.

This sequence joins TRBV19 and TRBJ2-1; 8 nucleotides agree with TRBD1. V was pared by 2 bases and J by 3 bases, with 3 bases of the junction left unmatched. This CDR3 contains 15 residues. Germline lookup yields CDR1 LNHDA and CDR2 SQIVND (reference sequence). DNA for the CDR3: TGTGCCAGTAGTATATCAGGGGGCGACTACAATGAGCAGTTCTTC. Protein: CASSISGGDYNEQFF.

The rearrangement links TRBV6-5 to TRBJ2-3, with 7 nucleotides matching TRBD2. V dropped 11 bases and J dropped 3; count of bases not matched to a gene: 5. The CDR3 sequence is 12 residues long. CDR1 MNHEY and CDR2 SVGAGI come from the germline V gene. CDR3 DNA: TGTGCCGGGGGGGAGGGAACAGATACGCAGTATTTT. It is translated as CAGGEGTDTQYF.

CDR3 sequence reads: CRPGASDGYTF. The CDR3 DNA follows: TGCAGGCCGGGCGCGTCGGATGGCTACACCTTC. V and J are TRBV20-1 and TRBJ1-2; D gene ambiguous. The germline V gene encodes CDR1 DFQATT and CDR2 SNEGSKA (reference sequence). CDR3 length: 11 amino acids.

V gene TRBV3-1 (or the pseudogene TRBV3-2) combines with J gene TRBJ2-3; the D is unclear. Germline V gene lookup returns CDR1 LGHDT and CDR2 YNNKEL (reference sequence). V was clipped by 4 bases and J by 5 bases, with 10 bases between them. The CDR3 is 13 amino acids. The CDR3 bases are TGTGCCAGCAGCCCGTGGGATGAAGATACGCAGTATTTT. It translates to CASSPWDEDTQYF.

The rearrangement uses TRBV5-1 and TRBJ2-7; tentatively, D is TRBD1 (6 bases). Trimming shortened V by 8 bases and J by 1 base, and 10 bases separated the two germline ends. Germline-derived CDR1 and CDR2 are SGHRS and YFSETQ. CDR3 length: 12 amino acids. This CDR3 is CASTDSSYEQYF. As DNA, the CDR3 is TGCGCCAGTACGGACAGTTCCTACGAGCAGTACTTC. Filled out from reference TRBV5-1 and TRBJ2-7, the complete variable domain reads KAGVTQTPRYLIKTRGQQVTLSCSPISGHRSVSWYQQTPGQGLQFLFEYFSETQRNKGNFPGRFSGRQFSNSRSEMNVSTLELGDSALYLCASTDSSYEQYFGPGTRLTVT.

This clone came up once. This rearrangement joins TRBV29-1 to TRBJ2-3, with 11 bases matching TRBD2. Germline V gene sequence: CDR1 SQVTM, CDR2 ANQGSEA. CDR3 length: 14 residues. The junction had 9 bases not matched to a gene; V was cut back by 7 bases and J by 6 bases. DNA of the CDR3: TGCAGCGCATCTAGCGGGGGGCCCCAGGATACGCAGTATTTT. It specifies CSASSGGPQDTQYF.

This chain uses TRBV6-5 with TRBJ1-5, with TRBD1 matching over 7 bases. V lost 6 bases to trimming and J lost 7 bases; unmatched junction nucleotides: 9. The CDR3 extends over 14 amino acids. The V gene's germline CDR1 is MNHEY and CDR2 SVGAGI. CDR3 nucleotide sequence: TGTGCCAGCAGGAAAGACAGGGCCGGGCAGCCCCAGCATTTT. Translation gives CASRKDRAGQPQHF.

This chain links TRBV3-1 (or the pseudogene TRBV3-2) with TRBJ2-3; 8 bases line up with TRBD2. J gave up 6 bases and V 4 bases, and 6 bases lay outside the gene matches. Germline values: CDR1 LGHDT, CDR2 YNNKEL (reference sequence). This CDR3 spans 14 amino acids. CDR3 in DNA: TGTGCCAGCAGCCCCGGGACTAGTAGTGATACGCAGTATTTT. Protein product: CASSPGTSSDTQYF.

The chain carries TRBV27 and TRBJ2-3, with 9 positions matching TRBD2. CDR3 size: 16 residues. V lost 4 bases, J lost 5 bases, and 10 bases stayed unmatched. The V gene's germline CDR1 is MNHEY and CDR2 SMNVEV (reference sequence). This chain's CDR3 is CASSSLAGKSGDTQYF. CDR3 nucleotide sequence: TGTGCCAGCAGTTCGCTAGCGGGAAAATCGGGAGATACGCAGTATTTT.

The chain recombines TRBV6-5 with TRBJ1-1; TRBD1 aligns across 7 bases. The CDR3 contains 13 residues. CDR1 is MNHEY, CDR2 SVGAGI, per germline. The V gene end was trimmed by 2 bases and the J gene end by 11 bases; junction bases not matched to a gene: 8. The CDR3 loop is CASSYRRGLAAFF. The CDR3 DNA follows: TGTGCCAGCAGTTACCGCAGGGGGTTGGCCGCTTTCTTT.

This clone has just one count. The V gene is TRBV27, the J gene TRBJ1-1; the D gene is possibly TRBD1 (6 bases). The CDR3 is made up of 15 amino acids. V shed 3 bases and J shed 1 base, with 12 bases lying between them. Germline loops: CDR1 MNHEY, CDR2 SMNVEV (reference sequence). CDR3: CASSFSPTGNTEAFF. For the CDR3, the DNA is TGTGCCAGCAGTTTCTCCCCGACAGGGAACACTGAAGCTTTCTTT.

The chain uses TRBV12-5 and TRBJ2-5; the D gene is possibly TRBD2 (6 bases). V was shortened by 0 bases and J by 5 bases, with 13 bases between the two germline ends. The CDR3 runs to 15 residues. Germline V gene lookup returns CDR1 LGHNT and CDR2 FRNRAP. The CDR3 loop reads CASGLVHTGVETQYF. CDR3 in DNA: TGTGCTAGTGGTTTGGTACATACGGGGGTGGAGACCCAGTACTTC.

Points on this clone: The junction shows a germline mismatch at one end, possibly a read error. The chain joins TRBV6-5 to TRBJ1-2; TRBD1 might be the D (5 bases). This CDR3 is 14 amino acids long. CDR1 is MNHEY, CDR2 SVGAGI, per germline. The CDR3, as DNA: TGTGCCACCAGTCGGGGAGGGACGGTGGATGGCTACACCTTC. It yields the protein CATSRGGTVDGYTF.

This sequence joins TRBV2 and TRBJ1-5; no definite D call. The CDR3 covers 15 residues. The ends were cut back, 5 bases at V and 6 bases at J, with 17 bases in the middle. Germline CDR1 and CDR2: SNHLY and FYNNEI. This CDR3 reads CASSPDGQVGQPQHF. For the CDR3, the DNA is TGTGCCAGCAGTCCGGACGGGCAGGTAGGTCAGCCCCAGCATTTT. The full variable domain, its missing parts supplied by reference TRBV2 and TRBJ1-5, is EPEVTQTPSHQVTQMGQEVILRCVPISNHLYFYWYRQILGQKVEFLVSFYNNEISEKSEIFDDQFSVERPDGSNFTLKIRSTKLEDSAMYFCASSPDGQVGQPQHFGDGTRLSIL.

CDR3 DNA: TGTGCCACCAGCAGCACACTAGGACTCCCCTCCTACAATGAGCAGTTCTTC. Encoded protein: CATSSTLGLPSYNEQFF. The rearrangement joins TRBV15 to TRBJ2-1; the D gene is possibly TRBD2 (5 bases). This CDR3 spans 17 amino acids. The germline V gene has CDR1 LNHNV and CDR2 YYDKDF (reference sequence). V was shortened by 3 bases and J by 0 bases, with 15 bases between the two germline ends. The variable domain in full, completed from reference TRBV15 and TRBJ2-1, reads DAMVIQNPRYQVTQFGKPVTLSCSQTLNHNVMYWYQQKSSQAPKLLFHYYDKDFNNEADTPDNFQSRRPNTSFCFLDIRSPGLGDTAMYLCATSSTLGLPSYNEQFFGPGTRLTVL.

The chain uses TRBV6-4 and TRBJ2-7; 9 bases fit TRBD1. V shed 6 bases and J 1 base; nucleotides not matched to a gene: 16. The CDR3 length is 18 residues. Looked up from germline, CDR1 is MRHNA and CDR2 is SNTAGT. CDR3 residues: CASSSGQGMRKMSYEQYF. The CDR3 region has the DNA TGTGCCAGCAGCTCGGGACAGGGAATGCGTAAAATGTCCTACGAGCAGTACTTC.

The chain couples TRBV5-5 to TRBJ1-1; D uncertain. This CDR3 is built from 14 residues. The V gene's germline CDR1 is SGHKS and CDR2 YYEKEE (reference sequence). V lost 0 bases to trimming and J lost 0 bases, with 6 bases between them. The CDR3 bases are TGTGCCAGCAGCTTGGCGGCAATGAACACTGAAGCTTTCTTT. Translating it yields CASSLAAMNTEAFF.

The gene calls are TRBV6-5 and TRBJ2-5; D is possibly TRBD2 (6 bases). The CDR3 totals 12 residues. Trimming stripped 6 bases from V and 4 bases from J, with 9 bases between. Germline CDR1 is MNHEY and CDR2 is SVGAGI. The CDR3 here is CASREGRETQYF. The CDR3 nucleotides read TGTGCCAGCAGGGAGGGGAGAGAGACCCAGTACTTC.

This chain links TRBV18 with TRBJ2-7; weak D call: TRBD1 (5 bases). Trimming removed 6 bases at V and 3 bases at J, with 12 bases between. This CDR3 region has 13 residues. From germline, CDR1 is KGHSH and CDR2 LQKENI. CDR3: CASSRLQGYEQYF. CDR3 bases: TGTGCCAGCTCCCGACTTCAGGGCTACGAGCAGTACTTC.

As to this clone: This CDR3 is also generated by other DNA sequences in the sample. The chain recombines TRBV18 with TRBJ2-7, with TRBD1 matching 9 bases. V was pared by 4 bases and J by 2 bases, with 0 bases of the junction left unmatched. Germline V lookup: CDR1 KGHSH, CDR2 LQKENI. The CDR3 spans 13 residues. CDR3 residues: CASSRDRAYEQYF. Written as DNA, the CDR3 is TGTGCCAGCTCACGGGACAGGGCCTACGAGCAGTACTTC.

The rearrangement joins TRBV19 to TRBJ2-7; D is uncertain. CDR1 is LNHDA and CDR2 is SQIVND in the germline V gene (reference sequence). Trimming removed 3 bases from V and 0 bases from J, with 9 bases in between. The CDR3 spans 14 residues. CDR3 nucleotide sequence: TGTGCCAGTAGTATGGCCTTTCCCTCCTACGAGCAGTACTTC. Translating gives CASSMAFPSYEQYF.

This clone was seen only a few times. This chain connects TRBV19 to TRBJ1-6; no reliable D call. Trimming cost V 7 bases and J 5 bases, with 6 bases left between them. CDR3 length equals 12 residues. Germline CDR1 LNHDA, CDR2 SQIVND (reference sequence). CDR3 coding DNA: TGTGCCAGTACTGGAAATAATTCACCCCTCCACTTT. Translated, it gives CASTGNNSPLHF.

The rearrangement joins TRBV6-5 to TRBJ2-3, with 7 bases fitting TRBD2. Germline CDR1 is MNHEY and CDR2 is SVGAGI. Germline trimming cut 0 bases from V and 5 bases from J; bases unmatched to any gene: 2. The CDR3 spans 14 residues. CDR3: CASSYSGGEDTQYF. The CDR3, as DNA: TGTGCCAGCAGTTACTCTGGGGGGGAAGATACGCAGTATTTT.

The chain is built from TRBV6-5 and TRBJ2-5; possibly TRBD1 or TRBD2 for D (8 bases each). This CDR3 comprises 15 residues. The germline gives CDR1 MNHEY, CDR2 SVGAGI. Trimming removed 5 bases from V and 5 bases from J, with 18 bases in between. The CDR3, as DNA: TGTGCCAGCAGTACCGGACAGGGCGGGAGGGAGACCCAGTACTTC. As protein: CASSTGQGGRETQYF.